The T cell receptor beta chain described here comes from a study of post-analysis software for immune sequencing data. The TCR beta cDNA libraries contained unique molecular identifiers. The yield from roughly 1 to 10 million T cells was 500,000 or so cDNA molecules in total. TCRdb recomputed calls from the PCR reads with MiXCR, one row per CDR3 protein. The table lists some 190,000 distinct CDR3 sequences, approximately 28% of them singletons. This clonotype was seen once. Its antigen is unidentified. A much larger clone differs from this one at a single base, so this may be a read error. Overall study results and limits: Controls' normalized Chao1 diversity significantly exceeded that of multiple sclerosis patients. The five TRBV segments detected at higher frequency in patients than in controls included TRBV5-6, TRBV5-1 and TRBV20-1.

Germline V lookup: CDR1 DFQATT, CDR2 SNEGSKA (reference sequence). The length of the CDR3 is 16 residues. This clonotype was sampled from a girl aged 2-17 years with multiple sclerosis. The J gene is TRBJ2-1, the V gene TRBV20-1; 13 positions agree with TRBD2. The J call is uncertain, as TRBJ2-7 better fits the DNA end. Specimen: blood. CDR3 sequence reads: CSARTTSGRSYNEQYF. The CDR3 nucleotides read TGCAGTGCTAGAACGACTAGCGGGAGGTCTTACAATGAGCAGTACTTC.